The rows below give T cell receptor beta chains drawn from one sample of a study of T cell responses to AZD1222 COVID-19 vaccine. TCRdb's table, derived via immunoSEQ multiplex PCR, lists solely in-frame clones and lacks some. This sample has fewer than 120,000 clones; about 95% occur once, and the top ten carry about 3%. The sequencing used peripheral blood, collected 28 days after the second AZD1222 dose. These receptor sequences come from an adult who received the AZD1222 COVID-19 vaccine. Each CDR3 is given with its conserved first and last residue. D genes are given only for firm matches. Size values are once, few and many counts, or a class for expanded clones, and some rows have none.

d_gene: NA
abundance: NA
j_gene: TRBJ1-1
len: 13
v_gene: TRBV11-2
CDR3nt: TGTGCCAGCAGCTTAAGCCAGAAAACTGAAGCTTTCTTT
CDR3aa: CASSLSQKTEAFF

d_gene: NA
abundance: NA
j_gene: TRBJ2-7
len: 16
v_gene: TRBV7-2
CDR3nt: TGTGCCAGCAGCTTAATTCAAGGGCAGGGGAATCCCGAGCAGTACTTC
CDR3aa: CASSLIQGQGNPEQYF

d_gene: NA
abundance: NA
j_gene: TRBJ1-2
len: 14
v_gene: TRBV5-1
CDR3nt: TGCGCCAGCAGTGTGACCGATCCAAACTATGGCTACACCTTC
CDR3aa: CASSVTDPNYGYTF

d_gene: NA
abundance: NA
j_gene: TRBJ1-1
len: 13
v_gene: TRBV6-5
CDR3nt: TGTGCCAGCAAGCTGAACATGAACACTGAAGCTTTCTTT
CDR3aa: CASKLNMNTEAFF

d_gene: TRBD1
abundance: NA
j_gene: TRBJ1-3
len: 14
v_gene: TRBV2
CDR3nt: TGTGCCAGCAGTGAGACAGGGGTCGGAAACACCATATATTTT
CDR3aa: CASSETGVGNTIYF

d_gene: NA
abundance: NA
j_gene: TRBJ2-1
len: 15
v_gene: TRBV4-2
CDR3nt: TGTGCCAGCAGCCAAGATCGCAGGGAGGACAATGAGCAGTTCTTC
CDR3aa: CASSQDRREDNEQFF

d_gene: TRBD1
abundance: NA
j_gene: TRBJ2-3
len: 15
v_gene: TRBV6-4
CDR3nt: TGTGCCAGCAGTAAGACAGGGGGCGGCACAGATACGCAGTATTTT
CDR3aa: CASSKTGGGTDTQYF

d_gene: TRBD1
abundance: NA
j_gene: TRBJ1-1
len: 16
v_gene: TRBV10-3
CDR3nt: TGTGCCATCAGTGATCGGGACAGGGGAGGGAACACTGAAGCTTTCTTT
CDR3aa: CAISDRDRGGNTEAFF

d_gene: TRBD1
abundance: NA
j_gene: TRBJ2-6
len: 20
v_gene: TRBV18
CDR3nt: TGTGCCAGCTCTTTTCCCTTGAGTAAGGGGGCTAAATCTGGGGCCAACGTCCTGACTTTC
CDR3aa: CASSFPLSKGAKSGANVLTF

d_gene: TRBD1
abundance: once
j_gene: TRBJ1-6
len: 17
v_gene: TRBV18
CDR3nt: TGTGCCAGCTCGCCAACGACAGGGGGCACGAATAATTCACCCCTCCACTTT
CDR3aa: CASSPTTGGTNNSPLHF

d_gene: TRBD2
abundance: NA
j_gene: TRBJ2-3
len: 17
v_gene: TRBV4-1
CDR3nt: TGCGCCAGCAGCCAGGTCGGGGTTCGGGGGGACACAGATACGCAGTATTTT
CDR3aa: CASSQVGVRGDTDTQYF

d_gene: TRBD1
abundance: NA
j_gene: TRBJ2-1
len: 15
v_gene: TRBV3-1/TRBV3-2
CDR3nt: TGTGCCAGCAGCTTCCCGGGACAGGGGGCCAATGAGCAGTTCTTC
CDR3aa: CASSFPGQGANEQFF

d_gene: TRBD1
abundance: NA
j_gene: TRBJ1-6
len: 16
v_gene: TRBV5-6
CDR3nt: TGTGCCAGCAGCCCCGGGACAGGCGGCTATCATTCACCCCTCCACTTT
CDR3aa: CASSPGTGGYHSPLHF

d_gene: NA
abundance: NA
j_gene: TRBJ2-7
len: 15
v_gene: TRBV5-5
CDR3nt: TGTGCCAGCAGCTTGGCCCCCGTCTACTCCTACGAGCAGTACTTC
CDR3aa: CASSLAPVYSYEQYF

d_gene: TRBD2
abundance: NA
j_gene: TRBJ2-1
len: 13
v_gene: TRBV5-4
CDR3nt: TGTGCCACAGAGCGGGACGCGTACAATGAGCAGTTCTTC
CDR3aa: CATERDAYNEQFF

d_gene: NA
abundance: NA
j_gene: TRBJ1-1
len: 12
v_gene: TRBV10-1
CDR3nt: TGCGCCAGCAGTGAGGGACACACTGAAGCTTTCTTT
CDR3aa: CASSEGHTEAFF

d_gene: NA
abundance: NA
j_gene: TRBJ2-7
len: 11
v_gene: TRBV3-1/TRBV3-2
CDR3nt: TGTGCCAGCAGCCAATTGACGGTGAGGTACTTC
CDR3aa: CASSQLTVRYF

d_gene: NA
abundance: NA
j_gene: TRBJ2-7
len: 15
v_gene: TRBV20-1
CDR3nt: TGCAGTGCTAGTTCCGGGCCCCGCTCCTCCTACGAGCAGTACTTC
CDR3aa: CSASSGPRSSYEQYF

d_gene: NA
abundance: NA
j_gene: TRBJ2-2
len: 14
v_gene: TRBV5-1
CDR3nt: TGCGCCAGCAGGGGGGACTCGAACACCGGGGAGCTGTTTTTT
CDR3aa: CASRGDSNTGELFF

d_gene: NA
abundance: NA
j_gene: TRBJ2-2
len: 13
v_gene: TRBV12-3/TRBV12-4
CDR3nt: TGTGCCAGCAGTGCGATGTTGTCCGGGGAGCTGTTTTTT
CDR3aa: CASSAMLSGELFF

d_gene: NA
abundance: NA
j_gene: TRBJ1-2
len: 16
v_gene: TRBV3-1/TRBV3-2
CDR3nt: TGTGCCAGCAGCCAAGAGGTTCTGAGGCACCCTAAAGGCTACACCTTC
CDR3aa: CASSQEVLRHPKGYTF

d_gene: NA
abundance: NA
j_gene: TRBJ2-3
len: 16
v_gene: TRBV6-5
CDR3nt: TGTGCCAGCAGTTACTCGATAAGGGGGGCGGAAGATACGCAGTATTTT
CDR3aa: CASSYSIRGAEDTQYF

d_gene: NA
abundance: NA
j_gene: TRBJ1-1
len: 11
v_gene: TRBV12-3/TRBV12-4
CDR3nt: TGTGCCAGCAGTTTGCAGGGAGAAGCTTTCTTT
CDR3aa: CASSLQGEAFF

d_gene: TRBD1
abundance: NA
j_gene: TRBJ2-1
len: 16
v_gene: TRBV30
CDR3nt: TGTGCCTGGAGTCCTAACAGGGGGCGTAGGTACAATGAGCAGTTCTTC
CDR3aa: CAWSPNRGRRYNEQFF

d_gene: NA
abundance: NA
j_gene: TRBJ1-2
len: 13
v_gene: TRBV5-6
CDR3nt: TGTGCCAGCAGCTTGGCATCAAACTATGGCTACACCTTC
CDR3aa: CASSLASNYGYTF

d_gene: NA
abundance: NA
j_gene: TRBJ1-3
len: 14
v_gene: TRBV6-5
CDR3nt: TGTGCCAGCAGTTACGGCAGTAATGGAAACACCATATATTTT
CDR3aa: CASSYGSNGNTIYF

d_gene: NA
abundance: NA
j_gene: TRBJ1-2
len: 11
v_gene: TRBV4-2
CDR3nt: TGTGCCAGCCGGAGGGACTATGGCTACACCTTC
CDR3aa: CASRRDYGYTF

d_gene: TRBD1
abundance: NA
j_gene: TRBJ1-1
len: 15
v_gene: TRBV10-3
CDR3nt: TGTGCCGCCGGTGGGACAGGGGGCGCCTACACTGAAGCTTTCTTT
CDR3aa: CAAGGTGGAYTEAFF

d_gene: TRBD2
abundance: once
j_gene: TRBJ2-3
len: 15
v_gene: TRBV30
CDR3nt: TGTGCCTGGCAGACTAGCGAGTACCGGAAAGATACGCAGTATTTT
CDR3aa: CAWQTSEYRKDTQYF

d_gene: NA
abundance: NA
j_gene: TRBJ1-6
len: 16
v_gene: TRBV5-1
CDR3nt: TGCGCCAGCAGCTTGGCTAGTTCAGGGAATAATTCACCCCTCCACTTT
CDR3aa: CASSLASSGNNSPLHF

d_gene: TRBD1
abundance: once
j_gene: TRBJ1-1
len: 15
v_gene: TRBV5-4
CDR3nt: TGTGCCAGCAGCTCAGGACAGGGGGGGAACACTGAAGCTTTCTTT
CDR3aa: CASSSGQGGNTEAFF

d_gene: NA
abundance: NA
j_gene: TRBJ1-2
len: 15
v_gene: TRBV5-8
CDR3nt: TGTGCCAGCAGAACTCAATCCAGGCCCAGCTATGGCTACACCTTC
CDR3aa: CASRTQSRPSYGYTF

d_gene: NA
abundance: NA
j_gene: TRBJ1-6
len: 16
v_gene: TRBV5-4
CDR3nt: TGTGCCAGCAGCTTGTGGGGACGCAGGGCGGGTGCACCCCTCCACTTT
CDR3aa: CASSLWGRRAGAPLHF

d_gene: NA
abundance: NA
j_gene: TRBJ2-3
len: 14
v_gene: TRBV6-5
CDR3nt: TGTGCCAGCAGTACCCAGACAGGCGCAGATACGCAGTATTTT
CDR3aa: CASSTQTGADTQYF

d_gene: TRBD1
abundance: NA
j_gene: TRBJ1-4
len: 19
v_gene: TRBV4-1
CDR3nt: TGCGCCAGCAGCCAAGAACGACAGGGGGGCTTTTCCACTAATGAAAAACTGTTTTTT
CDR3aa: CASSQERQGGFSTNEKLFF

d_gene: NA
abundance: NA
j_gene: TRBJ1-2
len: 15
v_gene: TRBV3-1/TRBV3-2
CDR3nt: TGTGCCAGCAGCCAAGTTCTACAGAATAACTATGGCTACACCTTC
CDR3aa: CASSQVLQNNYGYTF

d_gene: NA
abundance: NA
j_gene: TRBJ1-1
len: 16
v_gene: TRBV5-4
CDR3nt: TGTGCCAGCAGCTTGGGGTTCGGCAGATCGAACACTGAAGCTTTCTTT
CDR3aa: CASSLGFGRSNTEAFF

d_gene: NA
abundance: NA
j_gene: TRBJ2-3
len: 12
v_gene: TRBV27
CDR3nt: TGTGCCAGCAGGACAGGCACAGATACGCAGTATTTT
CDR3aa: CASRTGTDTQYF

d_gene: NA
abundance: NA
j_gene: TRBJ2-1
len: 13
v_gene: TRBV18
CDR3nt: TGTGCCAGCTCACCACGATCCGAAAATGAGCAGTTCTTC
CDR3aa: CASSPRSENEQFF

d_gene: NA
abundance: NA
j_gene: TRBJ1-5
len: 15
v_gene: TRBV3-1/TRBV3-2
CDR3nt: TGTGCCAGCAGCCAAGACTACAGTGACAATCAGCCCCAGCATTTT
CDR3aa: CASSQDYSDNQPQHF

d_gene: NA
abundance: NA
j_gene: TRBJ2-7
len: 14
v_gene: TRBV6-5
CDR3nt: TGTGCCAGCAGTTACAGGGCAGCGGACTACGAGCAGTACTTC
CDR3aa: CASSYRAADYEQYF

d_gene: NA
abundance: NA
j_gene: TRBJ1-4
len: 15
v_gene: TRBV11-2
CDR3nt: TGTGCCAGCAGCTTGGAAGGTGGGAATTACGAAAAACTGTTTTTT
CDR3aa: CASSLEGGNYEKLFF

d_gene: TRBD1
abundance: NA
j_gene: TRBJ1-2
len: 15
v_gene: TRBV19
CDR3nt: TGTGCCAGTAGTGAAAACAGGGGACTAACCTATGGCTACACCTTC
CDR3aa: CASSENRGLTYGYTF

d_gene: NA
abundance: NA
j_gene: TRBJ2-5
len: 14
v_gene: TRBV28
CDR3nt: TGTGCCAGCTCCCCAGGGAGTGTGGGAGAGACCCAGTACTTC
CDR3aa: CASSPGSVGETQYF

d_gene: TRBD2
abundance: few
j_gene: TRBJ2-5
len: 13
v_gene: TRBV7-9
CDR3nt: TGTGCCAGCAACGGGAGGGCCTGGGAGACCCAGTACTTC
CDR3aa: CASNGRAWETQYF

d_gene: NA
abundance: NA
j_gene: TRBJ2-7
len: 17
v_gene: TRBV24-1
CDR3nt: TGTGCCACCCCCCGCAGCCGGGGAAGGGTGGAGAGGTACGAGCAGTACTTC
CDR3aa: CATPRSRGRVERYEQYF

d_gene: NA
abundance: NA
j_gene: TRBJ1-2
len: 11
v_gene: TRBV2
CDR3nt: TGTGCCACGACAGGAAACTATGGCTACACCTTC
CDR3aa: CATTGNYGYTF

d_gene: NA
abundance: NA
j_gene: TRBJ1-4
len: 10
v_gene: TRBV20-1
CDR3nt: TGCAGTGCTTCTAATGAAAAACTGTTTTTT
CDR3aa: CSASNEKLFF

d_gene: NA
abundance: once
j_gene: TRBJ2-1
len: 12
v_gene: TRBV5-1
CDR3nt: TGCGCCAGCAGGATCGGATACAATGAGCAGTTCTTC
CDR3aa: CASRIGYNEQFF

d_gene: TRBD1
abundance: NA
j_gene: TRBJ1-1
len: 12
v_gene: TRBV25-1
CDR3nt: TGTGCCAGCAGGGACAGGGAAACTGAAGCTTTCTTT
CDR3aa: CASRDRETEAFF

d_gene: NA
abundance: NA
j_gene: TRBJ1-5
len: 14
v_gene: TRBV20-1
CDR3nt: TGCAGTGCTAGTACCGAGAATAGCAATCAGCCCCAGCATTTT
CDR3aa: CSASTENSNQPQHF

d_gene: NA
abundance: NA
j_gene: TRBJ2-5
len: 11
v_gene: TRBV11-2
CDR3nt: TGTGCCAGCAGCTTAGCAGAGACCCAGTACTTC
CDR3aa: CASSLAETQYF

d_gene: TRBD1
abundance: NA
j_gene: TRBJ1-6
len: 15
v_gene: TRBV13
CDR3nt: TGTGCCAGCAGCACAAACAGGGGAATGGATTCACCCCTCCACTTT
CDR3aa: CASSTNRGMDSPLHF

d_gene: NA
abundance: NA
j_gene: TRBJ1-2
len: 13
v_gene: TRBV30
CDR3nt: TGTGCCTGGAGTGTAGACGGGCGGGGTGGCTACACCTTC
CDR3aa: CAWSVDGRGGYTF

d_gene: NA
abundance: few
j_gene: TRBJ1-2
len: 11
v_gene: TRBV20-1
CDR3nt: TGCAGTGTCGGGGGAAACTATGGCTACACCTTC
CDR3aa: CSVGGNYGYTF

d_gene: NA
abundance: NA
j_gene: TRBJ2-6
len: 22
v_gene: TRBV23-1
CDR3nt: TGCGCCAGCAGTCCCCGGGGGTTTCAGGCAGGTGGGGTCCTCTCTGGGGCCAACGTCCTGACTTTC
CDR3aa: CASSPRGFQAGGVLSGANVLTF

d_gene: NA
abundance: once
j_gene: TRBJ1-5
len: 14
v_gene: TRBV2
CDR3nt: TGTGCCAGCAGTGAACAGGGTAGCAATCAGCCCCAGCATTTT
CDR3aa: CASSEQGSNQPQHF

d_gene: NA
abundance: NA
j_gene: TRBJ2-3
len: 15
v_gene: TRBV7-8
CDR3nt: TGTGCCAGCAGCTTAAGGGGCGGGAGCACAGATACGCAGTATTTT
CDR3aa: CASSLRGGSTDTQYF

d_gene: TRBD2
abundance: once
j_gene: TRBJ2-1
len: 13
v_gene: TRBV6-5
CDR3nt: TGTGCCAGCAAACTAGCGGGGAGCAATGAGCAGTTCTTC
CDR3aa: CASKLAGSNEQFF